A single sample gave rise to the 31 T cell receptor beta chains below, sequenced in a study of blood T cell repertoires in COVID-19. Using immunoSEQ multiplex PCR, the repertoire was profiled, and TCRdb retains in-frame clones only, with some absent. The table lists roughly 200,000 clones, around four fifths of them singletons. The specimen was peripheral blood. The source of these receptors is a woman older than 75 with active or convalescent COVID-19.

To note about this clone: An end of the junction does not agree with germline; a read error may underlie this. This chain uses TRBV6-1 with TRBJ2-5; TRBD2 matches 13 bases. The germline V gene encodes CDR1 MNHNS and CDR2 SASEGT. The CDR3 is made up of 16 amino acids. This chain's CDR3 is CASREGTSGVLETQYF. Here the CDR3 DNA reads TGTGCCAGCAGAGAAGGGACTAGCGGGGTTTTGGAGACCCAGTACTTC.

This clone was seen a handful of times. This sequence joins TRBV30 and TRBJ2-5; 7 positions agree with TRBD2. Germline V gene sequence: CDR1 GTSNPN, CDR2 SVGIG (reference sequence). Trimming cost V 6 bases and J 0 bases; bases outside gene matches: 7. The CDR3 has 14 residues. The DNA for the CDR3 is TGTGCCTGCGACGTAGCGGGCCACCAAGAGACCCAGTACTTC. As protein: CACDVAGHQETQYF.

The chain combines TRBV19 with TRBJ2-5; D is perhaps TRBD2 (7 bases). CDR3 size: 15 residues. V lost 0 bases and J lost 5, with 13 bases in between. CDR1 is LNHDA, CDR2 SQIVND, per germline (reference sequence). The CDR3 nucleotides read TGTGCCAGTAGTATAGAAGGGAGGGGGGGTGAGACCCAGTACTTC. Translating gives CASSIEGRGGETQYF.

This clone has only one observation. The chain combines TRBV1 with TRBJ2-4; the DNA was not compared with TRBD2, the D call given in the table. TRBV1 is tagged as a pseudogene. This CDR3 comprises 23 residues. The CDR3 is CTSSQLIGLAGSLDFLAKNIQYF. Here the CDR3 DNA reads TGCACCAGCAGCCAACTTATCGGACTAGCGGGGTCCCTGGATTTCCTAGCCAAAAACATTCAGTACTTC.

This sequence joins TRBV28 and TRBJ1-5; D remains ambiguous. Germline-derived CDR1 and CDR2 are MDHEN and SYDVKM. V gave up 3 bases and J gave up 1 base, with 4 bases separating them. The CDR3 runs 13 residues. CDR3 nucleotide sequence: TGTGCCAGCAGTTTTAGAAGCAATCAGCCCCAGCATTTT. Translating gives CASSFRSNQPQHF.

The J gene is TRBJ1-1, the V gene TRBV10-3; D unresolved. This CDR3 comprises 14 residues. V lost 0 bases, J lost 0 bases, and 5 bases lay in between. CDR1 is ENHRY, CDR2 SYGVKD, per germline. CDR3 in DNA: TGTGCCATCAGTGAGTCAAAGCTGAACACTGAAGCTTTCTTT. Its translation is CAISESKLNTEAFF.

This clone was seen a few times. The genes are TRBV12-3 or TRBV12-4 and TRBJ1-4; D remains ambiguous. The CDR3 runs to 13 residues. Trimming removed 6 bases from V and 8 bases from J, with 13 bases in between. As DNA, the CDR3 is TGTGCCAGCAGACTCGCGGCGGGGGAAAAACTGTTTTTT. The encoded protein is CASRLAAGEKLFF.

CDR3 loop: CASSPQILGTGGSGTEAFF. CDR3 DNA sequence: TGCGCCAGCAGCCCCCAAATACTTGGGACAGGGGGATCGGGGACTGAAGCTTTCTTT. The J gene is TRBJ1-1, the V gene TRBV4-1; 11 positions agree with TRBD1. The CDR3 length is 19 residues. V lost 4 bases and J lost 5; bases outside the gene matches: 18. The germline CDR1 and CDR2 sequences are MGHRA and YSYEKL.

The rearrangement uses TRBV7-8 and TRBJ2-2; 11 bases agree with TRBD1. The ends lost 3 bases at V and 7 bases at J; junction bases unmatched: 7. CDR1 and CDR2 (germline): SGHVS, FQNEAQ. The CDR3 is 16 residues long. The CDR3 here is CASSFRTGGRVGELFF. The CDR3, as DNA: TGTGCCAGCAGCTTCCGGACAGGGGGCCGGGTCGGGGAGCTGTTTTTT.

This rearrangement joins TRBV11-2 to TRBJ2-5, with TRBD2 matching 16 bases. This CDR3 is 16 amino acids long. The V gene end was trimmed by 5 bases and the J gene end by 3 bases; junction bases not matched to a gene: 3. In germline, CDR1 is SGHAT, CDR2 FQNNGV. The CDR3 region has the DNA TGTGCCAGCAGCCCAGGGACTAGCGGGGGGGAAGAGACCCAGTACTTC. Encoded protein: CASSPGTSGGEETQYF. Full variable domain (rest looked up from reference TRBV11-2 and TRBJ2-5): EAGVAQSPRYKIIEKRQSVAFWCNPISGHATLYWYQQILGQGPKLLIQFQNNGVVDDSQLPKDRFSAERLKGVDSTLKIQPAKLEDSAVYLCASSPGTSGGEETQYFGPGTRLLVL.

The V call is TRBV5-1, the J call TRBJ2-2; 8 positions match TRBD1. The CDR3 is 18 residues long. The germline V gene has CDR1 SGHRS and CDR2 YFSETQ. After removal of 4 bases from V and 2 bases from J, the junction contained 13 bases not matched to a gene. The DNA for the CDR3 is TGCGCCAGCAGCCCCTGGGGGACAGGCAAGCTTAACACCGGGGAGCTGTTTTTT. This encodes CASSPWGTGKLNTGELFF.

The chain joins TRBV5-1 to TRBJ2-1, with 9 bases identical to TRBD2. Germline V CDR1 and CDR2: SGHRS, YFSETQ. The CDR3 is 16 amino acids. V lost 1 base, J lost 5 bases, and 7 bases stayed unmatched. The CDR3 here is CASSLHFASGDNEQFF. CDR3 DNA: TGCGCCAGCAGCTTGCATTTCGCTAGCGGGGACAATGAGCAGTTCTTC.

V is TRBV20-1 and J is TRBJ1-5; D gene uncertain. CDR3 length: 14 residues. Between the trimmed V and J ends, which lost 3 bases and 5 bases, there was a span of 14 bases. CDR1 and CDR2 from the germline V gene are DFQATT and SNEGSKA (reference sequence). The CDR3 nucleotides read TGCAGTGCTAGTGGCCAGTTGAGGGATCAGCCCCAGCATTTT. Encoded protein: CSASGQLRDQPQHF.

The chain carries TRBV28 and TRBJ1-2; D gene ambiguous. This CDR3 spans 19 amino acids. The V end was cut by 1 base, the J end by 4 bases, with 25 bases between. Germline V lookup: CDR1 MDHEN, CDR2 SYDVKM. The CDR3 region is CASSLSLGRNLLGGYGYTF. CDR3 DNA: TGTGCCAGCAGTTTATCCCTCGGCAGGAACCTACTGGGAGGCTATGGCTACACCTTC.

This chain uses TRBV18 with TRBJ1-3; D remains unclear. CDR1 is KGHSH and CDR2 is LQKENI in the germline V gene. Trimming removed 2 bases at V and 4 bases at J, with 9 bases between. CDR3 length equals 14 residues. CDR3: CASSPSASGNTIYF. Written as DNA, the CDR3 is TGTGCCAGCTCACCAAGCGCCTCGGGAAACACCATATATTTT. Supplemented by reference TRBV18 and TRBJ1-3, the full variable domain reads NAGVMQNPRHLVRRRGQEARLRCSPMKGHSHVYWYRQLPEEGLKFMVYLQKENIIDESGMPKERFSAEFPKEGPSILRIQQVVRGDSAAYFCASSPSASGNTIYFGEGSWLTVV.

This clone was seen only a few times. The chain has TRBV2 and TRBJ1-1, with 7 positions matching TRBD1. The V and J ends lost 10 bases and 7 bases, in that order; junction bases with no gene match: 6. This CDR3 has 11 amino acids. The germline CDR1 and CDR2 sequences are SNHLY and FYNNEI. The chain's CDR3 is CATTQGDEAFF. The CDR3 nucleotides are TGTGCCACAACGCAGGGGGATGAAGCTTTCTTT. Full variable domain (remainder filled in from reference TRBV2 and TRBJ1-1): EPEVTQTPSHQVTQMGQEVILRCVPISNHLYFYWYRQILGQKVEFLVSFYNNEISEKSEIFDDQFSVERPDGSNFTLKIRSTKLEDSAMYFCATTQGDEAFFGQGTRLTVV.

This clone was counted between two and nine times. This chain uses TRBV28 with TRBJ1-1, with TRBD1 as a possible D gene (5 bases). CDR3 length: 12 residues. Deletions cut 11 bases from V and 8 bases from J, with 18 bases between. Germline V gives CDR1 MDHEN, CDR2 SYDVKM. This chain's CDR3 is CAAALPNREAFF. Written as DNA, the CDR3 is TGTGCCGCGGCCCTCCCGAACAGGGAAGCTTTCTTT. Filled out from reference TRBV28 and TRBJ1-1, the complete variable domain reads DVKVTQSSRYLVKRTGEKVFLECVQDMDHENMFWYRQDPGLGLRLIYFSYDVKMKEKGDIPEGYSVSREKKERFSLILESASTNQTSMYLCAAALPNREAFFGQGTRLTVV.

The chain has TRBV28 and TRBJ1-5; D is perhaps TRBD1 (5 bases). The V end lost 5 bases, the J end lost 0 bases, and 17 bases lay between the germline ends. This CDR3 has 17 residues. Germline lookup yields CDR1 MDHEN and CDR2 SYDVKM. The CDR3 nucleotides read TGTGCCAGCAGTCTACCGCGGGGACTTTATAGCAATCAGCCCCAGCATTTT. This codes for CASSLPRGLYSNQPQHF.

The V and J genes are TRBV3-1 (or the pseudogene TRBV3-2) and TRBJ2-3; possible D gene TRBD1, 5 bases. Trimming pared 6 bases from V and 3 bases from J, leaving 13 bases between. The CDR3 runs to 14 residues. CDR1 and CDR2 from the germline V gene are LGHDT and YNNKEL (reference sequence). The CDR3 coding sequence is TGTGCCAGCAGTTTTAGATCAGGGACAGATACGCAGTATTTT. This codes for CASSFRSGTDTQYF.

V gene TRBV28 combines with J gene TRBJ1-4, with unresolved D. The CDR3 extends over 14 amino acids. Germline CDR1 MDHEN, CDR2 SYDVKM. The V and J ends lost 6 bases and 3 bases respectively, with 11 bases between them. CDR3 in amino acids: CASSLPLSNEKLFF. The DNA for the CDR3 is TGTGCCAGCAGCCTTCCCCTCTCTAATGAAAAACTGTTTTTT.

This clone showed up just a few times. The V gene is TRBV3-1 (or the pseudogene TRBV3-2), the J gene TRBJ2-7, with D perhaps TRBD1 (6 bases). Trimming stripped 3 bases from V and 5 bases from J, with 17 bases between. The CDR3 runs 15 residues. CDR1 is LGHDT and CDR2 is YNNKEL in the germline V gene (reference sequence). This CDR3 is CASSHSGTTSNEQYF. CDR3 DNA: TGTGCCAGCAGCCACTCCGGGACAACCTCTAACGAGCAGTACTTC.

The V gene is TRBV6-5, the J gene TRBJ2-3; 7 positions agree with TRBD1. The J segment lost 0 bases and the V segment lost 8 bases, leaving 2 bases of the junction unmatched. Germline V gene sequence: CDR1 MNHEY, CDR2 SVGAGI. This CDR3 region has 13 residues. DNA for the CDR3: TGTGCCAGCGGGGACAGAAGCACAGATACGCAGTATTTT. The encoded protein is CASGDRSTDTQYF.

This chain uses TRBV7-3 with TRBJ2-7, with D perhaps TRBD2 (6 bases). Germline V lookup: CDR1 SGHTA, CDR2 FQGTGA. The CDR3 runs to 13 residues. Trimming shortened V by 5 bases and J by 3 bases, and 11 bases separated the two germline ends. The CDR3 sequence: CASSPGGDYEQYF. The CDR3 DNA follows: TGTGCCAGCAGCCCCGGAGGGGACTACGAGCAGTACTTC.

J is TRBJ2-3 and V is TRBV6-5; D call uncertain. The CDR3 has 12 amino acids. The germline gives CDR1 MNHEY, CDR2 SVGAGI. V was cut by 8 bases and J by 6 bases, with 12 bases left in between. The CDR3 sequence: CASSLTVDTQYF. CDR3 sequence (DNA): TGTGCCAGCTCCCTTACTGTGGATACGCAGTATTTT.

This chain uses TRBV6-5 with TRBJ2-1, with 8 nucleotides matching TRBD1. This CDR3 spans 14 amino acids. V gave up 6 bases and J gave up 7 bases; unmatched junction bases: 8. CDR1 and CDR2 from the germline V gene are MNHEY and SVGAGI. The DNA for the CDR3 is TGTGCCAGCAGAACACAGGGGGTGGGGAATGAGCAGTTCTTC. Its translation is CASRTQGVGNEQFF.

The chain recombines TRBV7-9 with TRBJ1-4; no clear D. The CDR3 totals 15 residues. Trimming pared 6 bases from V and 4 bases from J, leaving 15 bases between. Per the germline V gene, CDR1 is SEHNR and CDR2 is FQNEAQ (reference sequence). The CDR3 sequence: CASSLLGGGNEKLFF. CDR3 nucleotide sequence: TGTGCCAGCAGTTTATTGGGAGGCGGTAATGAAAAACTGTTTTTT.

As to this clone: The sample carries other DNA sequences with the same CDR3. The V call is TRBV2, the J call TRBJ2-5; TRBD1 matches at 7 bases. Unmatched junction bases numbered 2, after V lost 6 bases and J lost 1 base. This CDR3 has 13 residues. From germline, CDR1 is SNHLY and CDR2 FYNNEI. This chain's CDR3 is CASSGDSQETQYF. The DNA for the CDR3 is TGTGCCAGCAGCGGGGACAGCCAAGAGACCCAGTACTTC.

The V gene is TRBV3-1 (or the pseudogene TRBV3-2), the J gene TRBJ1-5; D might be TRBD1 (5 bases). Germline lookup yields CDR1 LGHDT and CDR2 YNNKEL (reference sequence). The CDR3 is 14 amino acids. Trimming removed 4 bases from V and 6 bases from J, with 13 bases in between. In DNA, the CDR3 is TGTGCCAGCAGCCCCGTCGGGGGAAGTCAGCCCCAGCATTTT. It yields the protein CASSPVGGSQPQHF.

The chain uses TRBV6-5 and TRBJ1-2; D is possibly TRBD1 (5 bases). The V end lost 10 bases, the J end lost 3 bases, and 9 bases lay between the germline ends. This CDR3 region has 11 residues. Per the germline V gene, CDR1 is MNHEY and CDR2 is SVGAGI. The CDR3 DNA sequence: TGTGCCACGCGCAGGGACTATGGCTACACCTTC. Its protein is CATRRDYGYTF.

In this sample, this clone turned up once. The rearrangement uses TRBV27 and TRBJ1-6, with a weak D call TRBD1 (5 bases). Trimming shortened V by 4 bases and J by 10 bases, and 17 bases separated the two germline ends. CDR1 and CDR2 (germline): MNHEY, SMNVEV (reference sequence). The CDR3 is 15 residues long. The CDR3 loop reads CASSYAWGGRSPLHF. CDR3 DNA sequence: TGTGCCAGCAGTTACGCCTGGGGCGGAAGATCACCCCTCCACTTT.

The V and J genes are TRBV27 and TRBJ1-2; D remains unclear. CDR3 length: 13 amino acids. V was pared by 2 bases and J by 4 bases, with 8 bases between. Germline CDR1 MNHEY, CDR2 SMNVEV (reference sequence). DNA for the CDR3: TGTGCCAGCAGTTTAGTGGGGAGCTATGGCTACACCTTC. This codes for CASSLVGSYGYTF.